The 18 T cell receptor beta chains below come from one sample, sequenced in a study of glioma-infiltrating T cells. TCR alpha and beta CDR3 regions were amplified from RNA using iRepertoire nested multiplex PCR. TCRdb reprocessed the multiplex PCR reads via MiXCR and lists one record per CDR3 protein. Of under 150,000 distinct CDR3 sequences listed, about 39% are singletons. The sequenced material came from glioma tissue, nonneoplastic brain tissue, or PBMCs (not recorded which). These receptors originate from a human donor with low-grade glioma or glioblastoma, undergoing nonglioma brain surgery, or in good health (not recorded which).

This chain joins TRBV5-1 and TRBJ2-7, with D tentatively TRBD1 (5 bases). V was pared by 0 bases and J by 0 bases, with 7 bases between. The CDR3 is 14 residues long. CDR1 is SGHRS, CDR2 YFSETQ, per germline. In nucleotides, the CDR3 is TGCGCCAGCAGCTTGGAGGGGAACTCCTACGAGCAGTACTTC. Translated: CASSLEGNSYEQYF.

This clonotype came up a few times. V is TRBV20-1 and J is TRBJ1-6; D gene ambiguous. CDR3 length: 16 residues. Germline assignment: CDR1 DFQATT and CDR2 SNEGSKA (reference sequence). Trimming took 3 bases from V and 7 from J, leaving 19 bases between them. The CDR3 loop reads CSARPRGGVWNSPLHF. As DNA, the CDR3 is TGCAGTGCTAGGCCCCGAGGTGGGGTATGGAATTCACCCCTCCACTTT.

A few counts support this clonotype. The rearrangement uses TRBV2 and TRBJ2-7, with 8 bases matching TRBD1. The CDR3 loop spans 17 amino acids. Germline V gene lookup returns CDR1 SNHLY and CDR2 FYNNEI. V gave up 3 bases and J gave up 2 bases; unmatched junction bases: 12. This CDR3 reads CASSEGAGQGDTYEQYF. CDR3 DNA: TGTGCCAGCAGTGAGGGGGCTGGACAGGGAGATACCTACGAGCAGTACTTC.

Concerning this clonotype itself: Compared with germline, one end of the junction differs, possibly owing to a read error. The chain carries TRBV6-6 and TRBJ2-4; 7 nucleotides line up with TRBD2. CDR1 MNHNY and CDR2 SVGAGI come from the germline V gene (reference sequence). CDR3 length: 14 amino acids. The CDR3 region is CASSKSGAENIKYF. CDR3 nucleotides: TGTGCCAGCAGTAAGAGCGGGGCTGAAAACATTAAGTACTTC.

The V gene is TRBV7-2, the J gene TRBJ2-3; possible D gene TRBD2, 6 bases. The CDR3 spans 15 residues. V shed 6 bases and J shed 1 base, with 14 bases lying between them. Germline V gene lookup returns CDR1 SGHTA and CDR2 FQGNSA. The CDR3 spells CASSIWWGGTDTQYF. In nucleotides, the CDR3 is TGTGCCAGCAGTATTTGGTGGGGGGGCACAGATACGCAGTATTTT. Full variable domain (rest looked up from reference TRBV7-2 and TRBJ2-3): GAGVSQSPSNKVTEKGKDVELRCDPISGHTALYWYRQSLGQGLEFLIYFQGNSAPDKSGLPSDRFSAERTGGSVSTLTIQRTQQEDSAVYLCASSIWWGGTDTQYFGPGTRLTVL.

The chain links TRBV4-2 to TRBJ2-7, with D tentatively TRBD1 or TRBD2 (6 bases each). This CDR3 has 15 residues. The germline V gene encodes CDR1 LGHNA and CDR2 YNFKEQ. Trimming left V 4 bases short and J 2 bases short, with 15 bases between. As DNA, the CDR3 is TGTGCCAGCAGCCGGTGGAGGGGGGCTGCCTACGAGCAGTACTTC. Its translation: CASSRWRGAAYEQYF.

The chain has TRBV29-1 and TRBJ1-4, with TRBD1 identical over 7 bases. The CDR3 totals 13 residues. Germline V gives CDR1 SQVTM, CDR2 ANQGSEA. After removal of 5 bases from V and 6 bases from J, the junction contained 6 bases not matched to a gene. CDR3 residues: CSVTRDSDEKLFF. The CDR3 DNA sequence: TGCAGCGTTACCCGGGACAGCGATGAAAAACTGTTTTTT.

This clonotype occurred many times. This chain joins TRBV27 and TRBJ2-5; D not resolved. Germline CDR1 and CDR2: MNHEY and SMNVEV (reference sequence). Trimming pared 1 base from V and 3 bases from J, leaving 15 bases between. The CDR3 runs to 16 residues. CDR3 in DNA: TGTGCCAGCAGTTTATACTCAGGTTCAACTAAAGAGACCCAGTACTTC. It yields the protein CASSLYSGSTKETQYF.

The gene calls are TRBV6-2 or TRBV6-3 and TRBJ2-3, with a possible D match to TRBD2 (6 bases). The CDR3 is made up of 16 amino acids. Trimming shortened V by 4 bases and J by 3 bases, and 17 bases separated the two germline ends. Germline V gene sequence: CDR1 MNHEY, CDR2 SVGEGT. The CDR3 nucleotides read TGTGCCAGCAGTTGCCCTATCGGAGGAGGGACAGATACGCAGTATTTT. This translates into CASSCPIGGGTDTQYF.

This clonotype has just a few counts. The chain joins TRBV4-3 to TRBJ2-3; D uncertain. Germline V CDR1 and CDR2: LGHNA, YSLEER. The CDR3 sequence is 13 residues long. V lost 2 bases and J lost 2, with 5 bases in between. DNA of the CDR3: TGCGCCAGCAGCCAACCACCCACAGATACGCAGTATTTT. Protein product: CASSQPPTDTQYF.

The sample holds a few counts of this clonotype. V is TRBV4-2 and J is TRBJ1-1, with 8 bases lining up with TRBD1. Germline CDR1 LGHNA, CDR2 YNFKEQ. J gave up 5 bases and V 4 bases, and 3 bases lay outside the gene matches. This CDR3 is built from 13 residues. This CDR3 is CASSRTGLTEAFF. CDR3 in DNA: TGTGCCAGCAGCCGGACAGGGCTTACTGAAGCTTTCTTT.

This clonotype occurred many times. The chain's CDR3 is CASSYEENTEAFF. The DNA of the CDR3 is TGTGCCAGCAGTTACGAAGAGAACACTGAAGCTTTCTTT. V is TRBV6-6 and J is TRBJ1-1, with D unresolved. This CDR3 contains 13 residues. Trimming left V 2 bases short and J 1 base short, with 5 bases between. Germline loops: CDR1 MNHNY, CDR2 SVGAGI (reference sequence).

The chain combines TRBV6-1 with TRBJ2-5; D gene unclear. V shed 1 base and J shed 3 bases, with 9 bases lying between them. The V gene's germline CDR1 is MNHNS and CDR2 SASEGT. CDR3 length: 14 residues. As DNA, the CDR3 is TGTGCCAGCAGTGAAGTAGACGAAAAAGAGACCCAGTACTTC. Encoded protein: CASSEVDEKETQYF.

The chain joins TRBV20-1 to TRBJ2-3; 9 nucleotides match TRBD2. The length of the CDR3 is 14 residues. Trimming at V came to 3 bases and at J to 3 bases, leaving 4 bases not matched to a gene. Germline V gene lookup returns CDR1 DFQATT and CDR2 SNEGSKA (reference sequence). The CDR3 sequence is CSARAGGLTDTQYF. DNA for the CDR3: TGCAGTGCTAGGGCGGGGGGGCTGACAGATACGCAGTATTTT.

The rearrangement uses TRBV7-2 and TRBJ2-1; 11 bases align to TRBD1. Germline CDR1 reads SGHTA; CDR2 reads FQGNSA. The CDR3 extends over 15 amino acids. Unmatched junction bases numbered 3, after V lost 3 bases and J lost 5 bases. DNA of the CDR3: TGTGCCAGCAGCTTCGGACAGGGGGCACACAATGAGCAGTTCTTC. Translated, it gives CASSFGQGAHNEQFF.

This clonotype was seen only once. The J gene is TRBJ1-1, the V gene TRBV29-1, with 8 bases fitting TRBD1. Looked up from germline, CDR1 is SQVTM and CDR2 is ANQGSEA. The CDR3 consists of 13 residues. V trimming: 7 bases; J trimming: 1 base; junction bases outside the gene matches: 5. Here the CDR3 DNA reads TGCAGCGGTGGACAGGGAGAGAACACTGAAGCTTTCTTT. Protein: CSGGQGENTEAFF.

The CDR3 DNA follows: TGTGCCAGCAGTTACGAGGCCAAAACAGATACGCAGTATTTT. Translating gives CASSYEAKTDTQYF. The genes are TRBV6-6 and TRBJ2-3; no clear D. This CDR3 is 14 amino acids long. The V gene's germline CDR1 is MNHNY and CDR2 SVGAGI (reference sequence). V lost 2 bases and J 3 bases, leaving 9 bases between the germline ends.

The chain carries TRBV3-1 and TRBJ2-7; D call uncertain. The germline V gene has CDR1 LGHDT and CDR2 YNNKEL (reference sequence). The CDR3 runs 13 residues. V was cut by 1 base and J by 2 bases, with 6 bases left in between. The CDR3 loop is CASSQGLTYEQYF. The CDR3 DNA reads TGTGCCAGCAGCCAAGGCCTGACCTACGAGCAGTACTTC.